The rows below give T cell receptor beta chains drawn from one sample of a study of blood T cells in healthy people across ages. TCRdb reprocessed the 5' RACE reads via MiXCR and lists one record per CDR3 protein. The table shows 1.5 million to 2 million distinct CDR3 sequences, with about 39% occurring only once. Sequenced input: blood. Receptor source: a human donor in good health. CDR3s include the opening cysteine and the closing phenylalanine or tryptophan. Fields, in order: D gene, V gene, clone size, J gene, CDR3 DNA, CDR3 protein. The D gene is left open where the match is weak. For some rows the clone size is stated as once, few or many, or as a class when expanded; others skip it.

>.|TRBV7-2|few|TRBJ1-5
TGTGCCAGCAGTCACGAGGGACCCTTCCGGCCCCAGCATTTT
CASSHEGPFRPQHF
>.|TRBV7-9|.|TRBJ1-2
TGTGCCAGCAGATTGTCAGTGAAGGATGGCTACACCTTC
CASRLSVKDGYTF
>.|TRBV2|.|TRBJ1-2
TGTGCCAGCAGTGAAAGCACCTATTATGGCTACACCTTC
CASSESTYYGYTF
>TRBD1|TRBV4-2|.|TRBJ1-5
TGTGCCAGCAGCCAAACCCCGGACAGGGGCGATCAGCCCCAGCATTTT
CASSQTPDRGDQPQHF
>TRBD1|TRBV4-3|.|TRBJ1-1
TGCGCCAGCAGCCAAGACCCGGGACAGGGGTTTTTAGCTTTCTTT
CASSQDPGQGFLAFF
>.|TRBV20-1|.|TRBJ2-3
TGCAGTGCTAGAGATACCAACTGGATAGGACAGAGCCGAGATACGCAGTATTTT
CSARDTNWIGQSRDTQYF
>TRBD2|TRBV10-3|.|TRBJ2-7
TGTGCCATCAGTGAAAAAAAACCGGGACTAGACCGCTACGAGCAGTACTTC
CAISEKKPGLDRYEQYF
>TRBD1|TRBV5-1|.|TRBJ1-1
TGCGCCAGCAGGCCTAGAGGGGGCGCGGCGAACACTGAAGCTTTCTTT
CASRPRGGAANTEAFF
>.|TRBV6-1|once|TRBJ2-6
TGTGTCAGCAGCTTAAAAGGGGACGGGGCCAACGTCCTGACTTTC
CVSSLKGDGANVLTF
>.|TRBV21-1|.|TRBJ2-7
TGTGCCAGCAGCAAAGGGAAGGGTACATGGAGCTACGAGCAGTACTTC
CASSKGKGTWSYEQYF
>.|TRBV21-1|.|TRBJ1-2
TGTGCCAGCAGCAAAGCGTGGTTTACAGGGACCAACTATGGCTACACCTTC
CASSKAWFTGTNYGYTF
>.|TRBV27|.|TRBJ1-5
TGTGCCAGCAGTTTATCCCGGTGGGGGGGAGAGAGGAATCAGCCCCAGCATTTT
CASSLSRWGGERNQPQHF
>.|TRBV7-6|.|TRBJ2-6
TGTGCCAGCAGCTTCGGGGTTGGGGCCAACGTCCTGACTTTC
CASSFGVGANVLTF
>.|TRBV28|few|TRBJ1-2
TGTGCCAGCAGTACAGGGCCCGCTAACTATGGCAACACCTTC
CASSTGPANYGNTF
>.|TRBV7-8|few|TRBJ1-2
TGTGCCAGCAGCTTAGAAGGTCTGGGGCAGAACTATGGCTACACCTTC
CASSLEGLGQNYGYTF
>TRBD1|TRBV29-1|.|TRBJ2-5
TGCAGCGTTTCGGGTCAGGGGGAAAGAGAGACCCAGTACTTC
CSVSGQGERETQYF
>.|TRBV29-1|.|TRBJ2-2
TGCAGCGTTGATGATCCCTCCACCGGGGAGCTGTTTTTT
CSVDDPSTGELFF
>TRBD1|TRBV28|.|TRBJ2-1
TGTGCCAGCACCGCGACAGGGGCCTACAATGAGCAGTTCTTC
CASTATGAYNEQFF
>.|TRBV20-1|.|TRBJ1-5
TGCAGTGCCCTGGACAGCCTCAATCAGCCCCAGCATTTT
CSALDSLNQPQHF
>TRBD1|TRBV9|.|TRBJ1-2
TGTGCCAGCAGCGTAGCCAGTCAGGGGGGGATAGCTGGCTACACCTTC
CASSVASQGGIAGYTF
>.|TRBV4-3|.|TRBJ1-2
TGCGCCAGCAGCCAAGATCGGTTGGGTAACTATGGCTACACCTTC
CASSQDRLGNYGYTF
>TRBD1|TRBV6-1|few|TRBJ2-5
TGTGCCAGCAGCGCTGGACAGGCCTTTTTGACCCAGTACTTC
CASSAGQAFLTQYF
>.|TRBV10-3|.|TRBJ2-7
TGTGCCATCAGTGAGTCGGTGGGCACTCACGAGCAGTACTTC
CAISESVGTHEQYF
>TRBD1|TRBV6-1|.|TRBJ1-1
TGTGCCAGCAGTCCATACCCGGGACAGGGGGCGGGTGTGAGCACTGAAGCTTTCTTT
CASSPYPGQGAGVSTEAFF
>TRBD2|TRBV5-6|.|TRBJ2-5
TGTGCCAGCAGCCCAGGACTAGCGGGGATTCTAAGCGGGTACAATGAGCAGTACTTC
CASSPGLAGILSGYNEQYF
>.|TRBV6-2/TRBV6-3|.|TRBJ2-2
TGTGCCAGCCGCTTTGAGGGGGAGCTGTTTTTT
CASRFEGELFF
>.|TRBV7-9|.|TRBJ2-5
TGTGCCAGCAGCTCAAACTTGGTACCAGAGACCCAGTACTTC
CASSSNLVPETQYF
>.|TRBV6-6|.|TRBJ2-5
TGTGCCAGCAGTTACGGTCGGGGCAGGCCCCAAGAGACCCAGTACTTC
CASSYGRGRPQETQYF
>.|TRBV21-1|.|TRBJ2-5
TGTGCCAGCCCGTGGGGACAAAAAGAGACCCAGTACTTC
CASPWGQKETQYF
>.|TRBV4-3|.|TRBJ2-1
TGCGCCAGCAGCCAAGAACCAGTTCCCGGGGGCAGGGGGAATGAGCAGTTCTTC
CASSQEPVPGGRGNEQFF
>.|TRBV6-2/TRBV6-3|few|TRBJ1-2
TGTGCCAGCACGGCAGGGACCACCTATGGCTACACCTTC
CASTAGTTYGYTF
>.|TRBV5-5|few|TRBJ1-2
TGTGCCAGCAGCTTGGGACCGGTGAACTATGGCTACACCTTC
CASSLGPVNYGYTF
>.|TRBV20-1|.|TRBJ1-6
TGCAGTGATAGATTCCGACAGGCCCCTAATTCACCCCTCCACTTT
CSDRFRQAPNSPLHF